Here is one T cell receptor (beta chain) with its context. Its matching antigen is unknown. ViraFEST expansion of antigen-specific CD4+ T cells with viral peptide pools preceded sequencing. Isolation of CD4+ T cells took place after 10 days of culture. Sometime from March through December 2020, the person acquired a SARS-CoV-2 infection that PCR confirmed. A density of more than 1.5 million PBMC per well was used; these cells were cultured with about 9.1 IU/ml IL-2 and about 10 ug/ml peptides. The sample comes from a study of vaccination effects on CD4 cells after COVID-19. Findings of the study overall: Marked clonal contraction of infection- and vaccine-induced clones was seen late after vaccination.

CDR3 length: 13 residues. Germline CDR1 SQVTM, CDR2 ANQGSEA. Trimming removed 7 bases from V and 0 bases from J; junction bases left unmatched: 1. Using immunoSEQ multiplex PCR, the repertoire was profiled, and TCRdb retains in-frame clones only, with some absent. The sample holds tens of thousands of clones, 72% seen once. This clonotype was sampled from a human donor who had a prior SARS-CoV-2 infection. The material was CD4+ T cells from PBMCs cultured with a peptide pool, obtained before COVID-19 vaccination. This chain joins TRBV29-1 and TRBJ2-5, with TRBD2 identical over 11 bases. The CDR3 bases are TGCAGCGGACTAGCGGGGAACCAAGAGACCCAGTACTTC. Residues: CSGLAGNQETQYF. The full variable domain, in which reference TRBV29-1 and TRBJ2-5 provide the parts outside the CDR3, is SAVISQKPSRDICQRGTSLTIQCQVDSQVTMMFWYRQQPGQSLTLIATANQGSEATYESGFVIDKFPISRPNLTFSTLTVSNMSPEDSSIYLCSGLAGNQETQYFGPGTRLLVL.